Following are 15 T cell receptor beta chains from one sample sequenced in a study of Tregs in tolerant kidney transplant recipients. No antigen has been identified for these receptors. The protocol was immunoSEQ multiplex PCR, while the TCRdb copy is restricted to in-frame clones and leaves out a portion. This sample has approximately 30,000 clones; approximately 83% occur once, and the top ten carry about 2.3%. The sample was Tregs from blood cultured with allogeneic cells. All receptors derive from a human donor in good health.

The chain couples TRBV11-3 to TRBJ2-3; the match to TRBD2 covers 12 bases. The length of the CDR3 is 15 residues. CDR1 and CDR2 from the germline V gene are SGHNT and YENEEA. J gave up 6 bases and V 5 bases, and 6 bases lay outside the gene matches. Written as DNA, the CDR3 is TGTGCCAGCAGCCCTACGGGACTAGCGGGCGATACGCAGTATTTT. Protein sequence: CASSPTGLAGDTQYF.

The CDR3 reads CASSIAGGGETQYF. CDR3 in DNA: TGTGCCAGTAGTATAGCGGGAGGAGGGGAGACCCAGTACTTC. The rearrangement links TRBV19 to TRBJ2-5, with 7 bases lining up with TRBD2. CDR3 length equals 14 residues. The V segment lost 1 base and the J segment 5 bases; nucleotides outside the gene matches: 4. Germline assignment: CDR1 LNHDA and CDR2 SQIVND (reference sequence). The full variable domain, with the rest looked up from reference TRBV19 and TRBJ2-5, is DGGITQSPKYLFRKEGQNVTLSCEQNLNHDAMYWYRQDPGQGLRLIYYSQIVNDFQKGDIAEGYSVSREKKESFPLTVTSAQKNPTAFYLCASSIAGGGETQYFGPGTRLLVL.

This clone was counted between two and nine times. The CDR3 is CASSRGQGGNQPQHF. CDR3 bases: TGTGCCAGCAGCAGGGGACAGGGAGGGAATCAGCCCCAGCATTTT. J is TRBJ1-5 and V is TRBV9; TRBD1 agrees at 9 bases. The length of the CDR3 is 15 residues. Germline V gives CDR1 SGDLS, CDR2 YYNGEE. The trim removed 4 bases at V and 4 bases at J, leaving 6 bases unmatched.

The chain employs TRBV30 and TRBJ2-1, with TRBD1 matching over 12 bases. With 5 bases clipped from V and 5 bases from J, the junction kept 7 bases outside the gene matches. CDR3 length: 15 residues. The germline gives CDR1 GTSNPN, CDR2 SVGIG (reference sequence). The CDR3 bases are TGTGCCTGGGGCCGGGGACAGGGGGCCCACAATGAGCAGTTCTTC. It codes for CAWGRGQGAHNEQFF.

The rearrangement uses TRBV2 and TRBJ2-2; tentative D call: TRBD2 (6 bases). The CDR3 is 17 residues long. V dropped 7 bases and J dropped 0 bases, with 18 bases sitting between them. Germline CDR1 reads SNHLY; CDR2 reads FYNNEI. As DNA, the CDR3 is TGTGCCAGCAAGGTTGGCGGGATGACCTCGAACACCGGGGAGCTGTTTTTT. This gives the protein CASKVGGMTSNTGELFF.

J is TRBJ2-7 and V is TRBV7-9; D is perhaps TRBD1 (5 bases). The CDR3 has 13 amino acids. The germline V gene has CDR1 SEHNR and CDR2 FQNEAQ (reference sequence). V was shortened by 5 bases and J by 1 base, with 9 bases between the two germline ends. CDR3 protein: CASSPRGSYEQYF. CDR3 sequence (DNA): TGTGCCAGCAGCCCAAGGGGTTCCTACGAGCAGTACTTC.

By its share, this clone is medium-sized. The chain couples TRBV11-2 to TRBJ2-7; 7 bases line up with TRBD1. This CDR3 region has 14 residues. Losses at the gene ends were 5 bases for V and 5 bases for J; bases not matched to a gene: 9. CDR1 and CDR2 from the germline V gene are SGHAT and FQNNGV. The CDR3 nucleotides are TGTGCCAGCAGCACCCTGACAGGGACCCACGAGCAGTACTTC. Translation gives CASSTLTGTHEQYF.

The chain couples TRBV5-4 to TRBJ2-6; D uncertain. The length of the CDR3 is 16 residues. Germline V gene lookup returns CDR1 SGHNT and CDR2 YYREEE (reference sequence). The ends were cut back, 1 base at V and 0 bases at J, with 8 bases in the middle. CDR3 region: CASSLSGSSGANVLTF. CDR3 in DNA: TGTGCCAGCAGCTTGTCTGGGTCCTCTGGGGCCAACGTCCTGACTTTC.

This clone was counted a single time. Germline is not matched at one junction end, which may reflect a read error. The chain has TRBV2 and TRBJ2-1; 11 bases agree with TRBD2. The V gene's germline CDR1 is SNHLY and CDR2 FYNNEI. The CDR3 covers 11 residues. CDR3 in DNA: TGTGCCAGCAGTCCTGGACTAGCGGGCGTCTTC. This gives the protein CASSPGLAGVF.

This chain connects TRBV18 to TRBJ1-2; 10 bases map to TRBD1. Germline assignment: CDR1 KGHSH and CDR2 LQKENI. The trim removed 3 bases at V and 8 bases at J, leaving 3 bases unmatched. The CDR3 spans 13 residues. The CDR3 coding sequence is TGTGCCAGCTCACCCGGACAGGGGGGAGGCTACACCTTC. Its translation is CASSPGQGGGYTF.

The CDR3 reads CASSKTGNTRHEQYF. For the CDR3, the DNA is TGTGCCAGTAGTAAGACAGGGAATACCCGGCACGAGCAGTACTTC. This chain links TRBV19 with TRBJ2-7; TRBD1 matches at 7 bases. V lost 4 bases to trimming and J lost 5 bases; unmatched junction nucleotides: 11. Germline V lookup: CDR1 LNHDA, CDR2 SQIVND (reference sequence). CDR3 length equals 15 residues. Variable domain in full (rest from reference TRBV19 and TRBJ2-7): DGGITQSPKYLFRKEGQNVTLSCEQNLNHDAMYWYRQDPGQGLRLIYYSQIVNDFQKGDIAEGYSVSREKKESFPLTVTSAQKNPTAFYLCASSKTGNTRHEQYFGPGTRLTVT.

The gene calls are TRBV7-2 and TRBJ2-1, with D perhaps TRBD2 (5 bases). The CDR3 covers 12 residues. Germline CDR1 reads SGHTA; CDR2 reads FQGNSA. V lost 7 bases to trimming and J lost 8 bases, with 12 bases between them. Here the CDR3 reads CASISGVHEQFF. In DNA form, the CDR3 reads TGTGCCAGCATCTCCGGGGTACATGAGCAGTTCTTC.

The chain combines TRBV7-8 with TRBJ2-7; 7 bases are shared with TRBD2. With 9 bases clipped from V and 7 bases from J, the junction kept 21 bases outside the gene matches. Germline V gives CDR1 SGHVS, CDR2 FQNEAQ. This CDR3 is 16 amino acids long. The DNA for the CDR3 is TGTGCCAGTCGCCAGCTACCATGGGGGGGTACTGAAGAGCAGTACTTC. This encodes CASRQLPWGGTEEQYF.

The V call is TRBV27, the J call TRBJ2-3; no clear D gene. With 2 bases removed from V and 1 base from J, the gap between germline ends came to 7 bases. Germline V CDR1 and CDR2: MNHEY, SMNVEV (reference sequence). The CDR3 length is 14 residues. CDR3 sequence: CASSLRVGTDTQYF. Written as DNA, the CDR3 is TGTGCCAGCAGTTTAAGGGTCGGCACAGATACGCAGTATTTT.

The table lists this clone with a few counts. The chain joins TRBV29-1 to TRBJ2-1, with 10 bases identical to TRBD2. V was clipped by 3 bases and J by 4 bases; unmatched bases: 12. Germline CDR1 is SQVTM and CDR2 is ANQGSEA. This CDR3 region has 17 residues. The CDR3 reads CSVESSSGSFGYNEQFF. CDR3 bases: TGCAGCGTTGAGTCGTCTAGCGGGAGTTTTGGATACAATGAGCAGTTCTTC.